The present TCR beta chain was sequenced within a study of cytomegalovirus exposure and HLA in healthy donors. Study information: There were nearly 120 million unique TCR beta sequences, drawn from 180 million or so T cells, in an earlier analysis. General study points: Associated with cytomegalovirus, according to the listing, were some 150 TCR beta chains. As a later analysis revealed, most CMV-associated TCR beta chains appeared HLA-restricted.

Remarks on this clone: Its antigen is not known.

CDR1 GTSNPN and CDR2 SVGIG come from the germline V gene (reference sequence). V dropped 4 bases and J dropped 7 bases, with 9 bases sitting between them. This CDR3 has 11 amino acids. PCR involved 60 Vbeta and 13 Jbeta primers. Produced via immunoSEQ multiplex PCR; TCRdb's table is partial and in-frame only. The top ten hold over 0.8% of the sample, which has approximately 150,000 clones, 75% to 80% seen once. Donors likely had unrecorded immune exposures despite being nominally healthy when sampled. The chain combines TRBV30 with TRBJ2-3; D not certain. This TCR derives from a woman aged 60-75 years in good health and CMV-seronegative. Specimen: PBMCs. CDR3 amino acids: CAWTHSYTQYF. CDR3 sequence (DNA): TGTGCCTGGACCCACAGTTATACGCAGTATTTT.